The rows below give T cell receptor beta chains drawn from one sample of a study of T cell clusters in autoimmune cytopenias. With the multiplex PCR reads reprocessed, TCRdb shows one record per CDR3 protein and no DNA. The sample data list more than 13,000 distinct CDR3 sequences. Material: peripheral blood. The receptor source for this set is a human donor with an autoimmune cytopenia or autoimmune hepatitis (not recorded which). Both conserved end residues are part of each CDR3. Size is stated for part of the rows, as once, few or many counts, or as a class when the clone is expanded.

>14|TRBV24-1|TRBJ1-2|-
CATSDRDRGHGYTF
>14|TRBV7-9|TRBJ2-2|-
CASSWDTYTGELFF
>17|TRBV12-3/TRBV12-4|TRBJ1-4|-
CASSLGTGRPTNEKLFF
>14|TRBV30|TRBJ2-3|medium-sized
CAWTLAGTTDTQYF
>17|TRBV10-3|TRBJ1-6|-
CAISGTDRSPYNSPLHF
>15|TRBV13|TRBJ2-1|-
CASSSRLAGVDEQFF
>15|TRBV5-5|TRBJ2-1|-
CASSFLGGGDNEQFF
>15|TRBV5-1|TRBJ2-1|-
CASSLPRWSLHEQFF
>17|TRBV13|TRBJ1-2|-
CASSSGSGPGAREGYTF
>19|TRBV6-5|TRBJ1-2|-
CASSEALTGLIPPNYGYTF
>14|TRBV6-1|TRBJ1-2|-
CASSESQGVSGYTF
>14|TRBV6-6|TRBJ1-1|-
CASSPSFGGTEAFF
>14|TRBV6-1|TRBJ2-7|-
CASSEGTELNEQYF
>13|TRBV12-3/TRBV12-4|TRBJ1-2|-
CASSGQSNYGYTF
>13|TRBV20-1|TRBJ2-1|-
CSARRGRNNEQFF
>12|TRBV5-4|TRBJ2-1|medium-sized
CASSLYGGEKFF
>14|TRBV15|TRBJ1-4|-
CATGTGGVNEKLFF
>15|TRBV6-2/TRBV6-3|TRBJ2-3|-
CTSSYSGIPVDTQYF
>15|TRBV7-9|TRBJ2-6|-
CASSSTGTGANVLTF
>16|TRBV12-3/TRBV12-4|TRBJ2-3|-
CASSLGGTGGRDTQYF
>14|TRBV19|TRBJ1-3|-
CASSIDTTGNTIYF
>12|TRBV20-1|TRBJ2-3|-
CSARPPGDTQYF
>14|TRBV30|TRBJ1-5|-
CAWSVGQSGKPQHF
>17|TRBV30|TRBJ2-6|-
CAWSVRGLTSGANVLTF
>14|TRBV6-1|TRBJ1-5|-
CASSDMGVGQPQHF
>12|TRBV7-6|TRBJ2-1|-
CASSLGGGEQFF
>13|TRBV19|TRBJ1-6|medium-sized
CASSFGGNSPLHF